This T cell receptor (beta chain) was captured in a study of control samples from healthy donors and cancer patients. Measured with immunoSEQ multiplex PCR; TCRdb has only the in-frame clones, and not every one. The profile shows over 150,000 clones, over 95% of them singletons. CDR3 size: 15 residues. Germline assignment: CDR1 SGHTA and CDR2 FQGNSA. Between the trimmed V and J ends, which lost 3 bases and 1 base, there was a span of 10 bases. Sequencing was done on a sample of blood. The chain links TRBV7-2 to TRBJ1-5, with D unclear. The sequence derives from a woman aged 25 to 39 in good health. In DNA form, the CDR3 reads TGTGCCAGCAGCTTGTCCATGGGGAGCAATCAGCCCCAGCATTTT. Its protein product is CASSLSMGSNQPQHF. Filled out from reference TRBV7-2 and TRBJ1-5, the complete variable domain reads GAGVSQSPSNKVTEKGKDVELRCDPISGHTALYWYRQSLGQGLEFLIYFQGNSAPDKSGLPSDRFSAERTGGSVSTLTIQRTQQEDSAVYLCASSLSMGSNQPQHFGDGTRLSIL.